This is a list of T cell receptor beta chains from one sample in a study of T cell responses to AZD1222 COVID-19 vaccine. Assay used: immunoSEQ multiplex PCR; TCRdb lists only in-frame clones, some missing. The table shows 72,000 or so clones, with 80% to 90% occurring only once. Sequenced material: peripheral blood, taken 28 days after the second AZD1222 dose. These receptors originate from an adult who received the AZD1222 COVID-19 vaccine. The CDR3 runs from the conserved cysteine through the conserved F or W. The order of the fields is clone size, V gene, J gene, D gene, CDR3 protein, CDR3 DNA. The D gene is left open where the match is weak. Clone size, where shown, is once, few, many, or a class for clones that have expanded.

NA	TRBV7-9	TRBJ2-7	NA	CATRSEGAETFSYEQYF	TGTGCAACTAGATCCGAAGGGGCTGAAACCTTCTCCTACGAGCAGTACTTC
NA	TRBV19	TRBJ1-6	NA	CASTVTGNNSPLHF	TGTGCCAGTACCGTTACAGGGAATAATTCACCCCTCCACTTT
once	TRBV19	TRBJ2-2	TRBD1	CASRTGTGNTGELFF	TGTGCCAGTAGGACCGGGACAGGGAACACCGGGGAGCTGTTTTTT
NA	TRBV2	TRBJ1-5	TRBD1	CASRGTGVQPQHF	TGTGCCAGCAGAGGGACAGGGGTCCAGCCCCAGCATTTT
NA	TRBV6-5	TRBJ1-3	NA	CASSYSPGLRNTIYF	TGTGCCAGCAGTTACTCGCCGGGGCTGAGAAACACCATATATTTT
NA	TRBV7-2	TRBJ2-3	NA	CASSFLDKAFGTQYF	TGTGCCAGCAGCTTTCTGGATAAGGCGTTTGGTACGCAGTATTTT
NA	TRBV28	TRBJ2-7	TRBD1	CASSLYRDRAPEQYF	TGTGCCAGCAGTTTATACCGGGACAGGGCACCCGAGCAGTACTTC
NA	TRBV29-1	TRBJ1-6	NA	CSVEVQGRGSPLHF	TGCAGCGTTGAGGTGCAGGGAAGGGGATCACCCCTCCACTTT
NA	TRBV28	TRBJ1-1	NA	CASRPNFLRGNTEAFF	TGTGCCAGCAGACCCAACTTTCTCAGGGGGAACACTGAAGCTTTCTTT
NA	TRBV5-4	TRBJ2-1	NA	CASSGGLGNEQFF	TGTGCCAGCAGCGGCGGGCTGGGCAATGAGCAGTTCTTC
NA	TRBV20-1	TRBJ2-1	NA	CSASGYNEQFF	TGCAGTGCTAGCGGCTACAATGAGCAGTTCTTC
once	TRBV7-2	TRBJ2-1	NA	CASSPPGLPGEQFF	TGTGCCAGCAGCCCCCCGGGACTCCCCGGTGAGCAGTTCTTC
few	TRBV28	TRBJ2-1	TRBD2	CASSLLAGVYNEQFF	TGTGCCAGCAGTTTACTAGCGGGAGTTTACAATGAGCAGTTCTTC
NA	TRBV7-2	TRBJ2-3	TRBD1	CASSAVGQGAITDTQYF	TGTGCCAGCAGCGCGGTAGGACAGGGGGCGATTACAGATACGCAGTATTTT
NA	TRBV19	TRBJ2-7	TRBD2	CASSRGLAGEGSYEQYF	TGTGCCAGTAGTAGGGGACTAGCGGGAGAGGGCTCCTACGAGCAGTACTTC
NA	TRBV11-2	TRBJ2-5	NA	CASSPGGTQYF	TGTGCCAGCAGCCCTGGGGGGACCCAGTACTTC
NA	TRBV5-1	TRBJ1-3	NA	CASSPEVGGSRSGNTIYF	TGCGCCAGCAGCCCCGAGGTCGGGGGCTCCCGCTCTGGAAACACCATATATTTT
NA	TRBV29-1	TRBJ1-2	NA	CSAAFGPEAGYTF	TGCAGCGCCGCATTCGGACCTGAGGCTGGCTACACCTTC
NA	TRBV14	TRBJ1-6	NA	CASSQPTAESHSPLHF	TGTGCCAGCAGCCAACCGACAGCCGAATCCCATTCACCCCTCCACTTT
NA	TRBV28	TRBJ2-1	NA	CASSLGARNEQFF	TGTGCCAGCAGTTTGGGGGCCCGCAATGAGCAGTTCTTC
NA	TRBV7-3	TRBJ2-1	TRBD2	CASSSLAGWGPGEQFF	TGTGCCAGCAGCTCCTTAGCGGGATGGGGTCCGGGTGAGCAGTTCTTC
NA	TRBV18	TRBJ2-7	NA	CASSAQTGRSSYEQYF	TGTGCCAGCTCCGCCCAGACAGGCCGATCCTCCTACGAGCAGTACTTC
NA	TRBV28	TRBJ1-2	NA	CASSLGGGRYGYTF	TGTGCCAGCAGTTTAGGTGGGGGCCGTTATGGCTACACCTTC
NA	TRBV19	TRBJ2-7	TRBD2	CASSRLSVAGAYEQYF	TGTGCCAGTAGTAGGTTGTCCGTAGCGGGGGCCTACGAGCAGTACTTC
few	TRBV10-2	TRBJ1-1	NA	CASAGDVTEAFF	TGCGCCAGCGCAGGGGATGTTACTGAAGCTTTCTTT
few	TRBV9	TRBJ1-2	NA	CASSASLVWTF	TGTGCCAGCAGCGCCTCTCTGGTTTGGACCTTC
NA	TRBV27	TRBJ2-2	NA	CASSYMRHMTGELFF	TGTGCCAGCAGTTATATGAGACATATGACCGGGGAGCTGTTTTTT
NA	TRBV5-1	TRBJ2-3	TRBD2	CASSPNSGRITDTQYF	TGCGCCAGCAGCCCAAATAGCGGGAGGATCACAGATACGCAGTATTTT
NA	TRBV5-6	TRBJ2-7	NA	CASSLQGYEQYF	TGTGCCAGCAGCTTACAGGGTTACGAGCAGTACTTC
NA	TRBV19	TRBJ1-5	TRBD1	CASSSGKGQLGRNQPQHF	TGTGCCAGTAGTTCTGGAAAGGGACAGCTGGGTCGGAATCAGCCCCAGCATTTT
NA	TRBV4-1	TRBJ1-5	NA	CASSRTGDSNQPQHF	TGCGCCAGCAGTCGTACCGGAGATAGCAATCAGCCCCAGCATTTT
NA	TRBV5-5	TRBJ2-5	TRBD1	CASSSDKSLGTGQETQYF	TGTGCCAGCAGCTCTGATAAATCTCTAGGGACAGGGCAAGAGACCCAGTACTTC
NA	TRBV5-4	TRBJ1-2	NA	CASNIPGTMGGYTF	TGTGCCAGCAATATACCGGGGACGATGGGGGGCTACACCTTC
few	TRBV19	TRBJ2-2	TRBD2	CASSTLLAGATGELFF	TGTGCCAGTAGTACCCTTCTAGCGGGAGCGACCGGGGAGCTGTTTTTT
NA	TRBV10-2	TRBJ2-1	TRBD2	CASSERRLAAGEQFF	TGCGCCAGCAGTGAGAGGAGACTAGCGGCCGGTGAGCAGTTCTTC
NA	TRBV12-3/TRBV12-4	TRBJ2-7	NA	CASSGELNYEQYF	TGTGCCAGCAGTGGGGAGTTAAACTACGAGCAGTACTTC
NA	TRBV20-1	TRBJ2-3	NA	CSVSRGRDRTDTQYF	TGCAGTGTTAGTAGGGGGAGAGATCGCACAGATACGCAGTATTTT
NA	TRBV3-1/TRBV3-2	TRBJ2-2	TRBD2	CASSPPPGLAVVGGLAGELFF	TGTGCCAGCAGTCCACCCCCGGGACTAGCGGTCGTCGGAGGCCTCGCCGGGGAGCTGTTTTTT
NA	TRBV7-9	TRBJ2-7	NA	CASSLQGYEQYF	TGTGCCAGCAGCTTGCAGGGCTACGAGCAGTACTTC
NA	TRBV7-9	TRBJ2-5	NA	CASRPPFRVGETQYF	TGTGCCAGCAGACCTCCCTTTAGGGTGGGAGAGACCCAGTACTTC
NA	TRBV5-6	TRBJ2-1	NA	CASSWGEHEQFF	TGTGCCAGCAGCTGGGGTGAGCATGAGCAGTTCTTC
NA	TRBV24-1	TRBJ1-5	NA	CATSAPGETQPQHF	TGTGCCACCAGTGCGCCAGGGGAGACTCAGCCCCAGCATTTT
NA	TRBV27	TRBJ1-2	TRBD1	CASSFAGGIIYGYTF	TGTGCCAGCAGTTTCGCAGGGGGAATTATCTATGGCTACACCTTC
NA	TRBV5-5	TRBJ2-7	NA	CASSLEGRKSYEQYF	TGTGCCAGCAGCTTGGAGGGACGTAAATCCTACGAGCAGTACTTC
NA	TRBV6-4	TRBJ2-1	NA	CASSVRGDDEQFF	TGTGCCAGCAGTGTTCGAGGGGACGATGAGCAGTTCTTC
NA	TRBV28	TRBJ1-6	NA	CASSPFVDNSPLHF	TGTGCCAGCAGTCCCTTCGTGGATAATTCACCCCTCCACTTT
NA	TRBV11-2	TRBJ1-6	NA	CASSLLGGEPPLHF	TGTGCCAGCAGCCTGTTGGGGGGCGAGCCACCCCTCCACTTT
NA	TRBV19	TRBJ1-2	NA	CASTSSSDYGYTF	TGTGCCAGTACTTCCTCGTCGGACTATGGCTACACCTTC